The next 17 T cell receptor beta chains were all read from a single sample in a study of T-cell reconstitution after alpha-beta-depleted transplantation in children. The TCRbeta library incorporated unique molecular identifiers. TCRdb passed the PCR reads through MiXCR, listing each CDR3 protein once. Of some 500,000 distinct CDR3 sequences in the sample, roughly 33% are singletons; the top ten hold approximately 2.3%. The material sequenced was PBMCs from the stem cell graft donor, taken from the stem cell graft. The receptor source for this set is a human donor who donated a stem cell graft to a child with aplastic anemia.

The gene calls are TRBV12-3 or TRBV12-4 and TRBJ2-2, with a weak D call TRBD1 (6 bases). V was cut by 6 bases and J by 6 bases, with 17 bases left in between. The CDR3 is made up of 15 amino acids. This CDR3 reads CASRSPGTLSGELFF. CDR3 coding DNA: TGTGCCAGCAGATCTCCCGGGACATTGTCCGGGGAGCTGTTTTTT.

The CDR3: CASSHRLTGESSTDTQYF. The CDR3 DNA reads TGTGCCAGCAGCCACCGCTTGACGGGGGAGTCTAGCACAGATACGCAGTATTTT. V gene TRBV6-2 or TRBV6-3 combines with J gene TRBJ2-3; D is possibly TRBD2 (6 bases). The CDR3 has 18 residues. Trimming pared 6 bases from V and 0 bases from J, leaving 22 bases between. The germline V gene has CDR1 MNHEY and CDR2 SVGEGT.

J is TRBJ2-3 and V is TRBV6-1; perhaps TRBD2 as D (5 bases). The V end lost 6 bases, the J end lost 0 bases, and 7 bases lay between the germline ends. The CDR3 totals 13 residues. Germline CDR1 is MNHNS and CDR2 is SASEGT. The CDR3 protein is CASSGVSTDTQYF. CDR3 nucleotide sequence: TGTGCCAGCAGCGGGGTCAGCACAGATACGCAGTATTTT.

The gene calls are TRBV6-2 or TRBV6-3 and TRBJ2-1, with D possibly called TRBD1 or TRBD2 (5 bases each). The CDR3 totals 13 residues. Germline-derived CDR1 and CDR2 are MNHEY and SVGEGT. V shed 0 bases and J shed 6 bases, with 6 bases lying between them. The CDR3 DNA follows: TGTGCCAGCAGTTACTCCGGGACCAATGAGCAGTTCTTC. It yields the protein CASSYSGTNEQFF.

The chain recombines TRBV7-9 with TRBJ2-7, with D possibly matching TRBD2 (5 bases). Germline V gives CDR1 SEHNR, CDR2 FQNEAQ (reference sequence). V was cut by 5 bases and J by 2 bases, with 16 bases left in between. The CDR3 consists of 15 residues. CDR3 nucleotides: TGTGCCAGCAGCCCCGAACTAGGGTTCACCTACGAGCAGTACTTC. Translation gives CASSPELGFTYEQYF.

The chain links TRBV20-1 to TRBJ2-7; TRBD2 matches at 9 bases. The CDR3 is 15 amino acids. With V trimmed by 2 bases and J by 3 bases, 8 bases remained unmatched. Germline-derived CDR1 and CDR2 are DFQATT and SNEGSKA (reference sequence). The DNA for the CDR3 is TGCAGTGCTAGACAACTAGCGGGCCCCAACTACGAGCAGTACGTC. It encodes CSARQLAGPNYEQYV.

In its sample, this clonotype was seen a few times. The V and J genes are TRBV20-1 and TRBJ2-1, with 8 bases fitting TRBD2. V lost 2 bases, J lost 7 bases, and 22 bases stayed unmatched. Germline V lookup: CDR1 DFQATT, CDR2 SNEGSKA (reference sequence). The CDR3 extends over 19 amino acids. In nucleotides, the CDR3 is TGCAGTGCTAGACCCCCCACGACAAGCGGGAGTTTGCGCAGAAATGAGCAGTTCTTC. Protein sequence: CSARPPTTSGSLRRNEQFF.

This clonotype has a handful of counts. J is TRBJ2-1 and V is TRBV12-3 or TRBV12-4; the D gene could be TRBD1 or TRBD2 (5 bases each). This CDR3 contains 15 residues. The V end lost 6 bases, the J end lost 2 bases, and 14 bases lay between the germline ends. The CDR3 nucleotides read TGTGCCAGCAGCGCCCGGGACCAACCCTACAATGAGCAGTTCTTC. This encodes CASSARDQPYNEQFF.

This clonotype occurred a few times. This rearrangement joins TRBV29-1 to TRBJ1-2; D gene unclear. Germline-derived CDR1 and CDR2 are SQVTM and ANQGSEA. The CDR3 loop spans 13 amino acids. The V end was cut by 2 bases, the J end by 4 bases, with 11 bases between. The CDR3: CSVESGLFYGYTF. As DNA, the CDR3 is TGCAGCGTTGAAAGCGGCCTGTTCTATGGCTACACCTTC.

This clonotype has just a few counts. The genes are TRBV7-2 and TRBJ2-5, with D unclear. This CDR3 has 15 residues. Trimming cost V 5 bases and J 5 bases, with 18 bases left between them. Germline V gene sequence: CDR1 SGHTA, CDR2 FQGNSA. In DNA form, the CDR3 reads TGTGCCAGCAGCCCCGGACCATCCTCCCGGGAGACCCAGTACTTC. It encodes CASSPGPSSRETQYF.

This rearrangement joins TRBV11-2 to TRBJ2-1, with 7 bases that match TRBD2. The CDR3 covers 15 residues. Germline V CDR1 and CDR2: SGHAT, FQNNGV. The trim removed 1 base at V and 6 bases at J, leaving 6 bases unmatched. The CDR3 spells CASSLGGGYGNEQFF. The CDR3 coding sequence is TGTGCCAGCAGCTTAGGGGGGGGGTATGGCAATGAGCAGTTCTTC.

V gene TRBV20-1 combines with J gene TRBJ1-5, with a tentative D call TRBD1 (6 bases). This CDR3 comprises 14 residues. Germline loops: CDR1 DFQATT, CDR2 SNEGSKA (reference sequence). Trimming took off 6 bases at V and 0 bases at J, with 12 bases between the two ends. The CDR3 spells CSASRGNSNQPQHF. CDR3 nucleotide sequence: TGCAGTGCCAGTAGGGGGAATAGCAATCAGCCCCAGCATTTT.

The chain employs TRBV6-2 or TRBV6-3 and TRBJ1-1, with D perhaps matching TRBD1 (5 bases). V lost 4 bases to trimming and J lost 6 bases, with 15 bases between them. This CDR3 is 14 amino acids long. The germline gives CDR1 MNHEY, CDR2 SVGEGT. CDR3 in DNA: TGTGCCAGCAGTTGGACCTTGATGGGACCTGAAGCTTTCTTT. Protein product: CASSWTLMGPEAFF.

This clonotype has a handful of counts. The rearrangement uses TRBV29-1 and TRBJ2-1; D unclear. The V end was cut by 0 bases, the J end by 8 bases, with 8 bases between. The CDR3 length is 12 residues. Germline values: CDR1 SQVTM, CDR2 ANQGSEA. CDR3 in amino acids: CSVEDRLDEQFF. CDR3 sequence (DNA): TGCAGCGTTGAAGACAGGTTGGATGAGCAGTTCTTC.

The chain couples TRBV30 to TRBJ2-3, with D maybe TRBD1 (6 bases). Germline CDR1 is GTSNPN and CDR2 is SVGIG (reference sequence). Trimming removed 2 bases at V and 1 base at J, with 10 bases between. The length of the CDR3 is 14 residues. The CDR3 reads CAWSMGHRTDTQYF. CDR3 coding DNA: TGTGCCTGGAGTATGGGACACCGCACAGATACGCAGTATTTT.

V and J are TRBV20-1 and TRBJ2-7; perhaps TRBD1 as D (5 bases). In germline, CDR1 is DFQATT, CDR2 SNEGSKA (reference sequence). Trimming took off 2 bases at V and 1 base at J, with 9 bases between the two ends. CDR3 size: 13 residues. CDR3 region: CSARQGPSYEQYF. CDR3 bases: TGCAGTGCTAGACAGGGCCCATCCTACGAGCAGTACTTC.

V gene TRBV6-5 combines with J gene TRBJ1-4, with D perhaps TRBD1 (5 bases). This CDR3 is built from 15 residues. Germline lookup yields CDR1 MNHEY and CDR2 SVGAGI. V gave up 3 bases and J gave up 8 bases, with 16 bases separating them. The CDR3 sequence is CASSYGQGGREKLFF. Here the CDR3 DNA reads TGTGCCAGCAGTTATGGGCAGGGCGGAAGGGAAAAACTGTTTTTT.